A single sample gave rise to the 19 T cell receptor beta chains below, sequenced in a study of blood T cell repertoires in COVID-19. Profiling relied on immunoSEQ multiplex PCR, and the TCRdb table lists in-frame clones only, not all of them. The table has approximately 200,000 clones, almost 80% seen once. The sample consisted of peripheral blood. The receptor source for this set is a man in his fifties or sixties with active or convalescent COVID-19.

This clone was detected a few times. This sequence joins TRBV6-1 and TRBJ1-5, with 7 bases aligning to TRBD1. Germline V gene lookup returns CDR1 MNHNS and CDR2 SASEGT. V lost 4 bases to trimming and J lost 1 base; unmatched junction nucleotides: 7. The CDR3 sequence is 16 residues long. The CDR3 coding sequence is TGTGCCAGCAGTGCAAAATCGGGACAGAGCAATCAGCCCCAGCATTTT. Protein sequence: CASSAKSGQSNQPQHF.

The rearrangement uses TRBV15 and TRBJ1-4; D possibly corresponds to TRBD1 (6 bases). CDR3 size: 15 residues. Germline loops: CDR1 LNHNV, CDR2 YYDKDF (reference sequence). V lost 0 bases to trimming and J lost 7 bases, with 12 bases between them. CDR3 DNA: TGTGCCACCAGCAGAGAAGGGGGGGCGAGTGAAAAACTGTTTTTT. This sequence encodes CATSREGGASEKLFF.

The V call is TRBV7-9, the J call TRBJ1-2, with a tentative D call TRBD1 (5 bases). V was trimmed by 6 bases and J by 7 bases, leaving 18 bases between them. From germline, CDR1 is SEHNR and CDR2 FQNEAQ (reference sequence). This CDR3 is built from 14 residues. The CDR3 reads CASSREGIIGGYTF. The DNA for the CDR3 is TGTGCCAGCAGTCGGGAGGGGATTATCGGTGGCTACACCTTC.

This clone was counted a few times. The chain links TRBV5-1 to TRBJ1-1, with a weak D call TRBD1 (6 bases). In germline, CDR1 is SGHRS, CDR2 YFSETQ. Trimming left V 0 bases short and J 10 bases short, with 10 bases between. CDR3 length: 12 residues. CDR3 in amino acids: CASSLEGERAFF. The CDR3 nucleotides read TGCGCCAGCAGCTTGGAGGGGGAGCGAGCTTTCTTT.

The V gene is TRBV7-3, the J gene TRBJ1-1; the match to TRBD1 covers 7 bases. The CDR3 consists of 15 residues. V shed 1 base and J 6 bases; nucleotides not matched to a gene: 8. Germline CDR1 reads SGHTA; CDR2 reads FQGTGA. As DNA, the CDR3 is TGTGCCAGCAGCTTAAATCGGGCCGGACAGGCTGAAGCTTTCTTT. It specifies CASSLNRAGQAEAFF.

V usage is TRBV7-2 and J usage is TRBJ2-3, with a tentative D call TRBD1 (6 bases). The CDR3 is 11 amino acids. V dropped 6 bases and J dropped 11 bases, with 12 bases sitting between them. Germline V gene lookup returns CDR1 SGHTA and CDR2 FQGNSA. The CDR3 spells CASSQGSGQYF. The CDR3 DNA sequence: TGTGCCAGCAGTCAGGGGTCCGGGCAGTATTTT.

The genes are TRBV6-6 and TRBJ2-7; 7 nucleotides agree with TRBD2. CDR3 length: 14 residues. Trimming removed 2 bases from V and 4 bases from J; junction bases left unmatched: 5. In germline, CDR1 is MNHNY, CDR2 SVGAGI (reference sequence). The DNA for the CDR3 is TGTGCCAGCAGTTACGGGAGGGCCGAGTACGAGCAGTACTTC. Translating it yields CASSYGRAEYEQYF.

J is TRBJ1-1 and V is TRBV6-4; 10 nucleotides align to TRBD1. Germline CDR1 and CDR2: MRHNA and SNTAGT. V shed 6 bases, J shed 3 bases, and the junction held 4 bases outside the gene matches. CDR3 length equals 14 residues. The DNA of the CDR3 is TGTGCCAGCAGACGCGGACAGGGGGACACTGAAGCTTTCTTT. This sequence encodes CASRRGQGDTEAFF.

This clone was seen a handful of times. The J gene is TRBJ2-1, the V gene TRBV18; TRBD1 aligns across 12 bases. Germline CDR1 is KGHSH and CDR2 is LQKENI. V trimming: 4 bases; J trimming: 7 bases; junction bases outside the gene matches: 5. This CDR3 region has 15 residues. In nucleotides, the CDR3 is TGTGCCAGCTCACTAGGGACAGGGGGCGTGAATGAGCAGTTCTTC. This codes for CASSLGTGGVNEQFF. The full variable domain, in which reference TRBV18 and TRBJ2-1 provide the parts outside the CDR3, is NAGVMQNPRHLVRRRGQEARLRCSPMKGHSHVYWYRQLPEEGLKFMVYLQKENIIDESGMPKERFSAEFPKEGPSILRIQQVVRGDSAAYFCASSLGTGGVNEQFFGPGTRLTVL.

This chain links TRBV6-5 with TRBJ1-5; the D gene is possibly TRBD1 (6 bases). CDR3 length: 13 residues. CDR1 is MNHEY and CDR2 is SVGAGI in the germline V gene. V lost 2 bases and J 8 bases, leaving 10 bases between the germline ends. The CDR3 here is CASSYRSGEPQHF. CDR3 sequence (DNA): TGTGCCAGCAGTTACCGTTCAGGGGAGCCCCAGCATTTT.

This rearrangement joins TRBV7-9 to TRBJ2-2; D is uncertain. From germline, CDR1 is SEHNR and CDR2 FQNEAQ (reference sequence). V was shortened by 0 bases and J by 6 bases, with 5 bases between the two germline ends. The CDR3 covers 13 residues. CDR3 coding DNA: TGTGCCAGCAGCTTAGCTTATTCCGGGGAGCTGTTTTTT. It translates to CASSLAYSGELFF. Full variable domain (missing parts from reference TRBV7-9 and TRBJ2-2): DTGVSQNPRHKITKRGQNVTFRCDPISEHNRLYWYRQTLGQGPEFLTYFQNEAQLEKSRLLSDRFSAERPKGSFSTLEIQRTEQGDSAMYLCASSLAYSGELFFGEGSRLTVL.

This chain joins TRBV19 and TRBJ1-1; a possible D gene is TRBD1 (6 bases). Germline assignment: CDR1 LNHDA and CDR2 SQIVND (reference sequence). The CDR3 sequence is 15 residues long. Trimming pared 6 bases from V and 1 base from J, leaving 15 bases between. CDR3 sequence (DNA): TGTGCCAGTAGCCTCCTACAGGGCTCGAACACTGAAGCTTTCTTT. Protein sequence: CASSLLQGSNTEAFF.

CDR3 DNA sequence: TGTGCCAGCAGTGAGAGGTACCAAGAGACCCAGTACTTC. It codes for CASSERYQETQYF. The V gene is TRBV2, the J gene TRBJ2-5; D gene uncertain. V was cut by 3 bases and J by 0 bases, with 5 bases left in between. This CDR3 region has 13 residues. Per the germline V gene, CDR1 is SNHLY and CDR2 is FYNNEI.

V gene TRBV6-5 combines with J gene TRBJ2-5; 11 bases align to TRBD2. V lost 6 bases to trimming and J lost 6 bases; unmatched junction nucleotides: 6. The CDR3 covers 14 residues. Germline-derived CDR1 and CDR2 are MNHEY and SVGAGI. The CDR3 spells CASRGLAGSKTQYF. The CDR3 DNA reads TGTGCCAGCAGAGGACTAGCGGGTTCTAAGACCCAGTACTTC.

The sample holds one count of this clone. V and J are TRBV18 and TRBJ2-2; TRBD1 matches 7 bases. Germline CDR1 is KGHSH and CDR2 is LQKENI. V was pared by 2 bases and J by 3 bases, with 6 bases of the junction left unmatched. The CDR3 extends over 16 amino acids. The CDR3 sequence is CASSPEGARDTGELFF. The CDR3, as DNA: TGTGCCAGCTCACCAGAGGGGGCTCGGGACACCGGGGAGCTGTTTTTT.

The CDR3 DNA is TGTGCCAGCAGTACCGTGAGAGGAAACACCATATATTTT. The encoded protein is CASSTVRGNTIYF. The chain is built from TRBV6-2 or TRBV6-3 and TRBJ1-3, with D unresolved. CDR3 length equals 13 residues. The V gene lost 5 bases and the J gene lost 4 bases, with 9 bases spanning the gap. Germline V CDR1 and CDR2: MNHEY, SVGEGT.

V usage is TRBV6-5 and J usage is TRBJ2-2; D is perhaps TRBD2 (5 bases). Trimming took 2 bases from V and 5 from J, leaving 12 bases between them. CDR3 length equals 15 residues. CDR1 is MNHEY, CDR2 SVGAGI, per germline. This CDR3 reads CASSYGRRGTGELFF. Here the CDR3 DNA reads TGTGCCAGCAGTTACGGCCGGAGAGGGACCGGGGAGCTGTTTTTT.

CDR3 amino acids: CASSVDPRGYEQYF. For the CDR3, the DNA is TGTGCCAGCAGCGTAGATCCACGCGGATACGAGCAGTACTTC. The chain links TRBV9 to TRBJ2-7; no definite D call. The V end lost 0 bases, the J end lost 4 bases, and 11 bases lay between the germline ends. CDR3 length equals 14 residues. Germline CDR1 SGDLS, CDR2 YYNGEE.

The rearrangement uses TRBV9 and TRBJ1-1, with 11 bases matching TRBD1. CDR3 size: 15 residues. In germline, CDR1 is SGDLS, CDR2 YYNGEE. The junction had 7 bases not matched to a gene; V was cut back by 3 bases and J by 6 bases. The CDR3 nucleotides read TGTGCCAGCAGCGCCATGGGACAGGGGGTTGCTGAAGCTTTCTTT. Translating gives CASSAMGQGVAEAFF.